This TCR beta chain derives from a study of response to subunit inactivated influenza vaccine. CDR1 is KGHSH, CDR2 LQKENI, per germline. The V gene lost 3 bases and the J gene lost 8 bases, with 10 bases spanning the gap. The CDR3 has 12 residues. TCRdb called the RT-PCR reads again in MiXCR, with one record for every CDR3 protein. The table has about 830,000 distinct CDR3 sequences, about 18% seen once; the top ten hold about 11%. The chain employs TRBV18 and TRBJ1-2, with D unclear. Specimen: PBMCs from blood, collected around 5 days after vaccination. This receptor was identified in a man aged 45-65 years who received an inactivated influenza vaccine. CDR3 nucleotides: TGTGCCAGCTCACCCTTGGTAGTCGGCTACACCTTC. Protein sequence: CASSPLVVGYTF.